The source of this TCR beta chain is a study of monozygotic twins with inflammatory bowel disease. General observations from the study: Especially where disease activity was present, IBD patients had fewer clonotypes in common with others than healthy twins did. Twins classed as concordant or discordant showed no difference in repertoire similarity, possibly from limited power.

Points on this clonotype: No antigen is known for it.

Using TCRalpha and TCRbeta cDNA, the researchers carried out two nested PCRs that lasted roughly 16 and 10 cycles. One entry per CDR3 protein, without DNA, is what TCRdb gives after re-calling the 5' RACE reads. This sample's clone table lists fewer than 550,000 distinct CDR3 sequences. From whole blood, total RNA was isolated without any sorting of T cells. This CDR3 comprises 13 residues. CDR1 is SGHTA and CDR2 is FQGTGA in the germline V gene. The clonotype originates from a human donor with ulcerative colitis or Crohn's disease, or a healthy co-twin of an affected twin (not recorded which). Sequencing was done on a sample of blood. The V gene is TRBV7-3, the J gene TRBJ2-7; TCRdb lists TRBD1, though no DNA is available to test this call. This chain's CDR3 is CASSFGRSYEQYF.